This TCR beta chain was sequenced in a study of shared T cell receptors in the human thymus. The CDR3 spans 14 residues. V dropped 4 bases and J dropped 1 base, with 11 bases sitting between them. CDR1 is SGHRS, CDR2 YFSETQ, per germline. TCRdb's copy holds only in-frame clones and misses some; the assay was immunoSEQ multiplex PCR. The sample comprises a few hundred thousand clones, 85% to 95% of which are singletons, and around 0.018% rests with the top ten. The chain is built from TRBV5-1 and TRBJ1-1; D not resolved. The material sequenced was thymocytes. This TCR was recovered from a human donor. The CDR3 DNA sequence: TGCGCCAGCAGCGCCAACCTGAGGAACACTGAAGCTTTCTTT. It encodes CASSANLRNTEAFF.